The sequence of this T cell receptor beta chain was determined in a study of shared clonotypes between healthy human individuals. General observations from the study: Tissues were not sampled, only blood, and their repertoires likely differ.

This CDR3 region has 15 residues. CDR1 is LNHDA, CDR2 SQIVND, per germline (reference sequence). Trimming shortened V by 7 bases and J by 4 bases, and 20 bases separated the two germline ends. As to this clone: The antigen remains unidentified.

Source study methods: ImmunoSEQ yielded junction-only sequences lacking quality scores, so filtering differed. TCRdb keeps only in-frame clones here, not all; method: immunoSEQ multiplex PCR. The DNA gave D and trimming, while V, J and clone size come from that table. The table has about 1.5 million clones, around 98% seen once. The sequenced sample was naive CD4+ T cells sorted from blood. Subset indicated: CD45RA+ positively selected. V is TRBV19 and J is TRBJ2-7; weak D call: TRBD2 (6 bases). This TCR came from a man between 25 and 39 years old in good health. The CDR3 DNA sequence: TGTGCCAGTACCCCCCCGGGTAAGGGGAGGTACGAGCAGTACTTC. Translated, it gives CASTPPGKGRYEQYF.